The 4 T cell receptor beta chains given below trace back to one sample, sequenced in a study of T cells in localized non-small cell lung cancer. The assay was immunoSEQ multiplex PCR, and TCRdb's table has in-frame clones only and misses some. The sample has 13,000 to 15,000 clones, about 86% seen once. The sequenced sample was peripheral blood, obtained before any cancer treatment. These receptor sequences come from a female donor over 55 with stage I squamous cell lung carcinoma.

The V and J genes are TRBV9 and TRBJ2-6; D is unclear. The CDR3 covers 14 residues. CDR1 and CDR2 from the germline V gene are SGDLS and YYNGEE. The V and J ends lost 5 bases and 3 bases respectively, with 9 bases between them. The chain's CDR3 is CASRSFDGANVLTF. CDR3 nucleotide sequence: TGTGCCAGCAGGAGTTTCGATGGGGCCAACGTCCTGACTTTC.

The chain has TRBV30 and TRBJ1-1, with 8 bases aligning to TRBD1. The CDR3 contains 14 residues. Germline CDR1 GTSNPN, CDR2 SVGIG (reference sequence). V lost 5 bases to trimming and J lost 3 bases; unmatched junction nucleotides: 8. Written as DNA, the CDR3 is TGTGCCTGGGGCCTCACAGGGGGGGACACTGAAGCTTTCTTT. Its protein product is CAWGLTGGDTEAFF.

CDR3 DNA sequence: TGCTCCCGGGGCGGCTCTAATGAAAAACTGTTTTTT. As protein: CSRGGSNEKLFF. This rearrangement joins TRBV29-1 to TRBJ1-4; D is perhaps TRBD1 (5 bases). The CDR3 loop spans 12 amino acids. Germline loops: CDR1 SQVTM, CDR2 ANQGSEA.

This clone was observed once. This rearrangement joins TRBV11-2 to TRBJ2-7; 8 nucleotides match TRBD1. The germline gives CDR1 SGHAT, CDR2 FQNNGV. The CDR3 spans 15 residues. The ends lost 4 bases at V and 3 bases at J; junction bases unmatched: 8. CDR3 bases: TGTGCCAGCAGCTCTTCTACCGGGACAGGCTACGAGCAGTACTTC. Translating it yields CASSSSTGTGYEQYF. The whole variable domain, remainder taken from reference TRBV11-2 and TRBJ2-7, is EAGVAQSPRYKIIEKRQSVAFWCNPISGHATLYWYQQILGQGPKLLIQFQNNGVVDDSQLPKDRFSAERLKGVDSTLKIQPAKLEDSAVYLCASSSSTGTGYEQYFGPGTRLTVT.